One TCR beta chain is described in this entry. The target antigen is unknown. The CDR3 has 13 residues. The authors prepared UMI-labeled TRB cDNA libraries by 5' RACE. TCRdb re-called the 5' RACE reads, yielding one record per CDR3 amino acid sequence without DNA. Its table records about 140,000 distinct CDR3 sequences. This sample is drawn from a study of CXCR3-negative and CXCR3-positive naive CD8 T cells. Study results and caveats: Naive cells that were CXCR3-positive had more hydrophobic TRB CDR3s (compared with CXCR3-negative naive cells).

Phenotypically, naive CD8+ T cells corresponded to CD45RO-CCR7+CD27+CD95-. This rearrangement joins TRBV12-3 or TRBV12-4 to TRBJ2-5; TCRdb's D call of TRBD2 is untestable without DNA. The TCR comes from a human donor in good health. Some clones in this sample may be carry-over from other donors' samples. Material: naive CXCR3+ CD8+ T cells from blood. Noted subset: CD45RO-CCR7+CD27+CD95- naive CD8+ T cells expressing CXCR3 (TNR3+). The CDR3 loop reads CASSALLVEAAYF.